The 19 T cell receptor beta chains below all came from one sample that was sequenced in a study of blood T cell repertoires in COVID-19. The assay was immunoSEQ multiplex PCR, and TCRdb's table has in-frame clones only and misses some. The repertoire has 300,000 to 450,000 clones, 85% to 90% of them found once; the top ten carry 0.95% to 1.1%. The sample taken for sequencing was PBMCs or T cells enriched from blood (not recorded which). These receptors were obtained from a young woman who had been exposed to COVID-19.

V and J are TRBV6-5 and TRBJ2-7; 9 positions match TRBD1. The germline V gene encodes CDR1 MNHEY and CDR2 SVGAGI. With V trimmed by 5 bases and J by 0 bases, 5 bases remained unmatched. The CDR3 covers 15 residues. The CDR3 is CASSPQGASSYEQYF. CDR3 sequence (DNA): TGTGCCAGCAGTCCACAGGGGGCAAGCTCCTACGAGCAGTACTTC.

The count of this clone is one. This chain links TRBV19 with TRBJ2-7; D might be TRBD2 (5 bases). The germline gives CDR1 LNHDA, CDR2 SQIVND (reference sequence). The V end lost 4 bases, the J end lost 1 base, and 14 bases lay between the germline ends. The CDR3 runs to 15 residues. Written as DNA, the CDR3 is TGTGCCAGTAGTACCTTCCCGGGGAGTTCCTACGAGCAGTACTTC. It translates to CASSTFPGSSYEQYF.

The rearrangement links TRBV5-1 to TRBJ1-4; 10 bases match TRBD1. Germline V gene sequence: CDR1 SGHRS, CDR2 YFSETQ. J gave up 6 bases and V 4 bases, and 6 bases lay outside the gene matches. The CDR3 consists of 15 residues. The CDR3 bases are TGCGCCAGCAGCCACGCCGGGACAGGGGATGAAAAACTGTTTTTT. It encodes CASSHAGTGDEKLFF.

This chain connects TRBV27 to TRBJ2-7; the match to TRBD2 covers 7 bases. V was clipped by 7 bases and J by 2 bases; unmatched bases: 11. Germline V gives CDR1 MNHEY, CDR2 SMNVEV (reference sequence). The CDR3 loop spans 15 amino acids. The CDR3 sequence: CASKTKLATPYEQYF. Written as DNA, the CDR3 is TGTGCCAGCAAAACAAAACTAGCGACTCCCTACGAGCAGTACTTC.

CDR3 loop: CASSFLGTSGRRATDTQYF. As DNA, the CDR3 is TGTGCCAGCAGTTTTTTAGGGACTAGCGGGAGGAGGGCCACAGATACGCAGTATTTT. This sequence joins TRBV28 and TRBJ2-3; 15 bases align to TRBD2. V was clipped by 3 bases and J by 2 bases; unmatched bases: 9. Germline assignment: CDR1 MDHEN and CDR2 SYDVKM. The CDR3 is 19 amino acids.

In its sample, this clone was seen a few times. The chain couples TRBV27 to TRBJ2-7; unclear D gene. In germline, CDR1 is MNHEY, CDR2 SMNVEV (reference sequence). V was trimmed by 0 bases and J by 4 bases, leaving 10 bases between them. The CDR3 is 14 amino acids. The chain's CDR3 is CASSLSPVWYEQYF. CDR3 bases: TGTGCCAGCAGTTTATCCCCGGTATGGTACGAGCAGTACTTC.

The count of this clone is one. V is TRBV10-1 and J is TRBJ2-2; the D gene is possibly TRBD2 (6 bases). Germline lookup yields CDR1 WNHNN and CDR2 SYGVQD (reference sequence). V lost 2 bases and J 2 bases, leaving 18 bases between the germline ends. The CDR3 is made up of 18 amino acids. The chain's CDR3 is CASSENPAGGSNTGELFF. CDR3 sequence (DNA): TGCGCCAGCAGTGAGAATCCGGCAGGAGGGTCCAACACCGGGGAGCTGTTTTTT.

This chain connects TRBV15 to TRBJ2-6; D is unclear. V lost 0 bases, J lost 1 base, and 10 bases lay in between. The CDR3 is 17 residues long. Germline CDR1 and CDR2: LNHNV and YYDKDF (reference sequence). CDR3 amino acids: CATSREAPGSGANVLTF. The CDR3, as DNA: TGTGCCACCAGCAGAGAGGCACCCGGGTCTGGGGCCAACGTCCTGACTTTC.

CDR3 nucleotide sequence: TGTGCCAGTAGTTGGGGACAGGGGTTAGATCAGCCCCAGCATTTT. Translated: CASSWGQGLDQPQHF. The chain combines TRBV19 with TRBJ1-5, with TRBD1 matching over 10 bases. This CDR3 is 15 amino acids long. V lost 5 bases and J lost 5; bases outside the gene matches: 6. Germline V gene data show CDR1 as LNHDA and CDR2 as SQIVND (reference sequence).

The CDR3 protein is CASSTPLAGGVWGQYF. CDR3 in DNA: TGTGCCAGTAGTACCCCTCTAGCGGGAGGGGTCTGGGGGCAGTATTTT. V and J are TRBV19 and TRBJ2-3; 12 positions match TRBD2. Germline trimming cut 4 bases from V and 11 bases from J; bases unmatched to any gene: 13. Per the germline V gene, CDR1 is LNHDA and CDR2 is SQIVND (reference sequence). The CDR3 runs 16 residues.

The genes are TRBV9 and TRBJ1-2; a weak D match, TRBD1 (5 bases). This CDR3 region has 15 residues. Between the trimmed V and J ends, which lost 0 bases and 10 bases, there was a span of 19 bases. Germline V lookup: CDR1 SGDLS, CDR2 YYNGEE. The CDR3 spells CASSVVRRGRADYTF. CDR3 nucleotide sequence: TGTGCCAGCAGCGTAGTTAGAAGGGGCAGGGCTGACTACACCTTC.

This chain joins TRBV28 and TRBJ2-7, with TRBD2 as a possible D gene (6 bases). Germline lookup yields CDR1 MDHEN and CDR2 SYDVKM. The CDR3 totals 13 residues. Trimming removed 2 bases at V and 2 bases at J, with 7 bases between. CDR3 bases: TGTGCCAGCAGTTTAGCGGGAACCTACGAGCAGTACTTC. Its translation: CASSLAGTYEQYF.

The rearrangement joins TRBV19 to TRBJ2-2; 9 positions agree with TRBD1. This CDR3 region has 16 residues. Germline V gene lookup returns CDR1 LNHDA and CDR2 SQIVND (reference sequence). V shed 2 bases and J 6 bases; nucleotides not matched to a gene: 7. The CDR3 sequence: CASSIHGTGLSGELFF. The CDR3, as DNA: TGTGCCAGTAGTATACACGGGACAGGGCTTTCCGGGGAGCTGTTTTTT.

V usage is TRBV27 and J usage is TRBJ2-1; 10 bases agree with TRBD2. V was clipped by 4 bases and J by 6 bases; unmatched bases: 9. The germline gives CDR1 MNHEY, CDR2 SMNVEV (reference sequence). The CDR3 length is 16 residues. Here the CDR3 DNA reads TGTGCCAGCAGTTCTTCAGCTAGCGGGAGTCCCAATGAGCAGTTCTTC. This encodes CASSSSASGSPNEQFF.

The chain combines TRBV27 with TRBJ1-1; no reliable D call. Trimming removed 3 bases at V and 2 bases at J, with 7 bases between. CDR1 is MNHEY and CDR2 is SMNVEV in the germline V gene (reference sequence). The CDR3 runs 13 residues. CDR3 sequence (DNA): TGTGCCAGCAGTTTTCAGATTAACACTGAAGCTTTCTTT. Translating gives CASSFQINTEAFF.

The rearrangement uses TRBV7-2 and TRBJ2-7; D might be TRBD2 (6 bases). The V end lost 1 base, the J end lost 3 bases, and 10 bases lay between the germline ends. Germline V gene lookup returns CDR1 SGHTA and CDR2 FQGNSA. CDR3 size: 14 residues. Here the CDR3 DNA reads TGTGCCAGCAGCTTAGGGGACGGGGGCTACGAGCAGTACTTC. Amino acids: CASSLGDGGYEQYF.

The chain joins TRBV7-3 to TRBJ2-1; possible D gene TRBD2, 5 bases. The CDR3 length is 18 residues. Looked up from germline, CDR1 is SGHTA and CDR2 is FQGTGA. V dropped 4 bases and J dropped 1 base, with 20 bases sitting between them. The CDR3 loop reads CASSSFQVGVGSYNEQFF. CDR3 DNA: TGTGCCAGCAGCTCTTTCCAAGTGGGAGTGGGATCCTACAATGAGCAGTTCTTC.

CDR3 protein: CASNWRQQNTEAFF. CDR3 coding DNA: TGTGCCAGCAATTGGAGACAGCAGAACACTGAAGCTTTCTTT. V usage is TRBV2 and J usage is TRBJ1-1; D might be TRBD1 (5 bases). V was clipped by 7 bases and J by 1 base, with 13 bases between them. The length of the CDR3 is 14 residues. CDR1 and CDR2 from the germline V gene are SNHLY and FYNNEI.

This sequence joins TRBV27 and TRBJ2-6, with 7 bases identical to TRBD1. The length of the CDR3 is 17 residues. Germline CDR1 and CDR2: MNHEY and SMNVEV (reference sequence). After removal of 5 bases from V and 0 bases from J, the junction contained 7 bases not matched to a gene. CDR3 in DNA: TGTGCCAGCAGTCCCCGGACAGGACGCTCTGGGGCCAACGTCCTGACTTTC. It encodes CASSPRTGRSGANVLTF.